The rows below give T cell receptor beta chains drawn from one sample of a study of blood T cells in healthy people across ages. TCRdb analysed the 5' RACE reads with MiXCR anew, one entry per CDR3 protein. The sample includes about 730,000 distinct CDR3 sequences, 40% to 45% of them seen just once. The sample comprised blood. Receptors were obtained from a woman aged 60-70 years in good health. Both conserved end residues are part of each CDR3. Each record gives: clone size, J gene, V gene, D gene, CDR3 protein, CDR3 DNA. The D gene is left open where the match is weak. Clone size is not always given. Where it is, it says once, few, many or a class for expanded clones.

abundance: .
j_gene: TRBJ2-7
v_gene: TRBV7-9
d_gene: .
CDR3aa: CASRLAGGEQYF
CDR3nt: TGTGCCAGCCGACTAGCAGGGGGCGAGCAGTACTTC

abundance: few
j_gene: TRBJ2-1
v_gene: TRBV10-3
d_gene: .
CDR3aa: CAISGAANEQFF
CDR3nt: TGTGCCATCAGTGGGGCCGCTAATGAGCAGTTCTTC

abundance: .
j_gene: TRBJ2-3
v_gene: TRBV7-2
d_gene: .
CDR3aa: CASSFVAATFAGTDTQYF
CDR3nt: TGTGCCAGCAGCTTCGTAGCGGCTACCTTTGCGGGCACAGATACGCAGTATTTT

abundance: .
j_gene: TRBJ2-3
v_gene: TRBV5-1
d_gene: TRBD1
CDR3aa: CASSLEGTGNIDTQYF
CDR3nt: TGCGCCAGCAGCTTGGAGGGGACAGGGAATATAGATACGCAGTATTTT

abundance: few
j_gene: TRBJ2-7
v_gene: TRBV18
d_gene: .
CDR3aa: CASSSTGGFEQYF
CDR3nt: TGTGCCAGCTCATCAACCGGAGGGTTCGAGCAGTACTTC

abundance: many
j_gene: TRBJ2-3
v_gene: TRBV5-1
d_gene: .
CDR3aa: CASSFSSSRALGTQYF
CDR3nt: TGCGCCAGCAGCTTCAGTTCTAGCAGGGCCCTTGGTACGCAGTATTTT

abundance: .
j_gene: TRBJ2-7
v_gene: TRBV20-1
d_gene: TRBD2
CDR3aa: CSESSGRREGNEQYF
CDR3nt: TGCAGTGAAAGTAGCGGGAGAAGGGAAGGCAATGAGCAGTACTTC

abundance: .
j_gene: TRBJ1-2
v_gene: TRBV12-3/TRBV12-4
d_gene: TRBD1
CDR3aa: CASSRNRGNYGYTF
CDR3nt: TGTGCCAGCAGTCGTAACAGGGGTAACTATGGCTACACCTTC

abundance: .
j_gene: TRBJ1-1
v_gene: TRBV29-1
d_gene: .
CDR3aa: CSVEDRRQDLMNTEAFF
CDR3nt: TGCAGCGTTGAAGATCGGAGACAGGACCTTATGAACACTGAAGCTTTCTTT

abundance: once
j_gene: TRBJ2-1
v_gene: TRBV7-3
d_gene: TRBD2
CDR3aa: CTSSAWETSGSTNEQFF
CDR3nt: TGTACCAGCAGCGCGTGGGAAACTAGCGGGAGTACCAATGAGCAGTTCTTC

abundance: .
j_gene: TRBJ2-7
v_gene: TRBV10-3
d_gene: .
CDR3aa: CAITQHQVAQGSYEQYF
CDR3nt: TGTGCCATCACCCAACATCAGGTTGCGCAGGGCTCCTACGAGCAGTACTTC

abundance: .
j_gene: TRBJ1-4
v_gene: TRBV20-1
d_gene: .
CDR3aa: CSARSSLIRGSLNEKLFF
CDR3nt: TGCAGTGCTAGAAGTTCCCTCATCAGGGGATCCCTGAATGAAAAACTGTTTTTT

abundance: once
j_gene: TRBJ1-6
v_gene: TRBV4-3
d_gene: .
CDR3aa: CASSQDTAAGGGSPLHF
CDR3nt: TGCGCCAGCAGCCAAGATACTGCGGCAGGTGGGGGTTCACCCCTCCACTTT

abundance: few
j_gene: TRBJ2-7
v_gene: TRBV27
d_gene: TRBD2
CDR3aa: CASQWTSGPPYEQYF
CDR3nt: TGTGCCAGCCAATGGACTAGCGGTCCACCCTACGAGCAGTACTTC

abundance: .
j_gene: TRBJ2-1
v_gene: TRBV29-1
d_gene: .
CDR3aa: CRGGARSYNEQFF
CDR3nt: TGCAGGGGGGGGGCTCGCTCCTACAATGAGCAGTTCTTC

abundance: few
j_gene: TRBJ2-5
v_gene: TRBV18
d_gene: .
CDR3aa: CASSPFRGPQETQYF
CDR3nt: TGTGCCAGCTCACCGTTCCGGGGCCCCCAAGAGACCCAGTACTTC

abundance: .
j_gene: TRBJ2-3
v_gene: TRBV27
d_gene: TRBD2
CDR3aa: CASSTYGTSGDTQYF
CDR3nt: TGTGCCAGCAGTACTTACGGGACTAGCGGAGATACGCAGTATTTT

abundance: many
j_gene: TRBJ2-1
v_gene: TRBV12-3/TRBV12-4
d_gene: TRBD1
CDR3aa: CASRRQGNEQFF
CDR3nt: TGTGCCAGCAGAAGACAGGGGAATGAGCAGTTCTTC

abundance: .
j_gene: TRBJ1-1
v_gene: TRBV4-3
d_gene: .
CDR3aa: CASSRLGIGSMNTEAFF
CDR3nt: TGCGCCAGCAGCCGGCTCGGTATTGGCAGCATGAACACTGAAGCTTTCTTT

abundance: few
j_gene: TRBJ2-3
v_gene: TRBV20-1
d_gene: .
CDR3aa: CSAAGPDTQYF
CDR3nt: TGCAGTGCCGCGGGACCAGATACGCAGTATTTT

abundance: .
j_gene: TRBJ1-4
v_gene: TRBV7-9
d_gene: .
CDR3aa: CASSLSWQELFF
CDR3nt: TGTGCCAGCAGCTTAAGTTGGCAGGAACTGTTTTTT

abundance: .
j_gene: TRBJ1-4
v_gene: TRBV12-3/TRBV12-4
d_gene: .
CDR3aa: CASSSMNRALNEKLFF
CDR3nt: TGTGCCAGCAGCTCGATGAACAGGGCCCTTAATGAAAAACTGTTTTTT

abundance: .
j_gene: TRBJ1-5
v_gene: TRBV6-1
d_gene: TRBD1
CDR3aa: CASRSQGSNQPQHF
CDR3nt: TGTGCCAGCAGGTCACAGGGGAGCAATCAGCCCCAGCATTTT

abundance: few
j_gene: TRBJ2-5
v_gene: TRBV7-9
d_gene: .
CDR3aa: CASRSGTGNAQYF
CDR3nt: TGTGCCAGCAGATCCGGGACGGGGAACGCCCAGTACTTC

abundance: once
j_gene: TRBJ1-1
v_gene: TRBV18
d_gene: .
CDR3aa: CASSPPGLATEAFF
CDR3nt: TGTGCCAGCTCACCACCAGGGTTGGCCACTGAAGCTTTCTTT

abundance: few
j_gene: TRBJ1-2
v_gene: TRBV9
d_gene: .
CDR3aa: CASSASGWDGYTF
CDR3nt: TGTGCCAGCAGCGCCTCCGGGTGGGATGGCTACACCTTC

abundance: .
j_gene: TRBJ2-2
v_gene: TRBV27
d_gene: .
CDR3aa: CASGRQEPGELFF
CDR3nt: TGTGCCAGCGGGCGCCAAGAGCCCGGGGAGCTGTTTTTT

abundance: .
j_gene: TRBJ1-2
v_gene: TRBV3-1
d_gene: .
CDR3aa: CASSHYWADHNYGYTF
CDR3nt: TGTGCCAGCAGCCACTACTGGGCAGACCATAACTATGGCTACACCTTC

abundance: few
j_gene: TRBJ1-5
v_gene: TRBV6-5
d_gene: TRBD1
CDR3aa: CASSQGQGPQHF
CDR3nt: TGTGCCAGCAGTCAGGGACAGGGACCCCAGCATTTT

abundance: few
j_gene: TRBJ2-7
v_gene: TRBV6-5
d_gene: TRBD2
CDR3aa: CASSYSGLAGCEQYF
CDR3nt: TGTGCCAGCAGTTACTCGGGACTAGCGGGATGCGAGCAGTACTTC

abundance: few
j_gene: TRBJ1-1
v_gene: TRBV12-3/TRBV12-4
d_gene: TRBD1
CDR3aa: CASSLRDSRGTEAFF
CDR3nt: TGTGCCAGCAGTTTAAGGGACAGCAGGGGAACTGAAGCTTTCTTT

abundance: many
j_gene: TRBJ2-1
v_gene: TRBV5-1
d_gene: TRBD2
CDR3aa: CASVASGGYNEQFF
CDR3nt: TGCGCCAGCGTCGCTAGCGGGGGCTACAATGAGCAGTTCTTC

abundance: few
j_gene: TRBJ2-3
v_gene: TRBV10-3
d_gene: .
CDR3aa: CAISTGTQSGDTQYF
CDR3nt: TGTGCCATCAGTACCGGGACCCAAAGTGGAGATACGCAGTATTTT

abundance: few
j_gene: TRBJ2-1
v_gene: TRBV12-3/TRBV12-4
d_gene: TRBD2
CDR3aa: CASSLWLAGEEEQFF
CDR3nt: TGTGCCAGCAGTTTATGGCTAGCGGGAGAGGAGGAGCAGTTCTTC

abundance: .
j_gene: TRBJ2-3
v_gene: TRBV7-9
d_gene: .
CDR3aa: CASSKRSPDTQYF
CDR3nt: TGTGCCAGCAGCAAGAGAAGCCCAGATACGCAGTATTTT

abundance: few
j_gene: TRBJ1-2
v_gene: TRBV12-3/TRBV12-4
d_gene: TRBD1
CDR3aa: CASTPTGKYGYTF
CDR3nt: TGTGCCAGCACCCCGACAGGGAAATATGGCTACACCTTC

abundance: .
j_gene: TRBJ2-1
v_gene: TRBV27
d_gene: TRBD2
CDR3aa: CASSLLGLAGEGNEQFF
CDR3nt: TGTGCCAGCAGTTTATTAGGGCTAGCGGGAGAGGGTAATGAGCAGTTCTTC

abundance: .
j_gene: TRBJ2-5
v_gene: TRBV7-3
d_gene: TRBD1
CDR3aa: CASSLGPTGERETQYF
CDR3nt: TGTGCCAGCAGCTTAGGGCCAACAGGGGAACGGGAGACCCAGTACTTC

abundance: few
j_gene: TRBJ1-4
v_gene: TRBV5-1
d_gene: .
CDR3aa: CASSNRDPFGKLFF
CDR3nt: TGCGCCAGCAGCAACCGGGACCCCTTCGGAAAACTGTTTTTT

abundance: .
j_gene: TRBJ2-3
v_gene: TRBV6-5
d_gene: .
CDR3aa: CASSLVGGDTDTQYF
CDR3nt: TGTGCCAGCAGTTTAGTAGGGGGGGACACAGATACGCAGTATTTT

abundance: few
j_gene: TRBJ2-7
v_gene: TRBV6-2/TRBV6-3
d_gene: .
CDR3aa: CASSSLLGGENYEQYF
CDR3nt: TGTGCCAGCAGTTCCCTCCTGGGGGGTGAGAACTACGAGCAGTACTTC